This entry lists 5 T cell receptor beta chains sequenced from one sample in a study of blood T cell repertoires in COVID-19. Produced via immunoSEQ multiplex PCR; TCRdb's table is partial and in-frame only. The sample gives about 77,000 clones, roughly 90% of which show up once; 15% to 20% is in the top ten. The sequencing input was peripheral blood. Source of these receptors: a woman of 80 years or more with active or convalescent COVID-19.

The chain couples TRBV5-1 to TRBJ1-3; no definite D call. Germline CDR1 and CDR2: SGHRS and YFSETQ. This CDR3 comprises 16 residues. The V and J ends lost 2 bases and 3 bases respectively, with 15 bases between them. CDR3 sequence: CASSFWTPRGGNTIYF. In DNA form, the CDR3 reads TGCGCCAGCAGCTTTTGGACGCCCCGGGGTGGAAACACCATATATTTT.

The chain uses TRBV9 and TRBJ2-1, with TRBD2 matching over 7 bases. CDR3 length: 15 residues. Germline lookup yields CDR1 SGDLS and CDR2 YYNGEE. V lost 7 bases, J lost 7 bases, and 14 bases stayed unmatched. The CDR3 DNA follows: TGTGCCAGCGCCACCCAGCGGGGTATGAAGAATGAGCAGTTCTTC. This codes for CASATQRGMKNEQFF.

The chain links TRBV10-3 to TRBJ1-4; TRBD1 matches at 9 bases. Germline values: CDR1 ENHRY, CDR2 SYGVKD. The CDR3 spans 15 residues. J lost 7 bases, V lost 6 bases, and 9 bases had no gene match. The CDR3 nucleotides read TGTGCCATCAGCAGAGGGGGACAGGGTAGTGAAAAACTGTTTTTT. This translates into CAISRGGQGSEKLFF.

The CDR3 spells CASSRGDRYNEQFF. The CDR3 nucleotides are TGCGCCAGCAGCCGGGGGGACAGGTACAATGAGCAGTTCTTC. V gene TRBV4-3 combines with J gene TRBJ2-1; 8 positions match TRBD1. This CDR3 region has 14 residues. J lost 4 bases, V lost 4 bases, and 3 bases had no gene match. Per germline, CDR1 LGHNA and CDR2 YSLEER.

This clone has just one count. The chain employs TRBV18 and TRBJ2-3, with 9 bases fitting TRBD2. CDR1 and CDR2 (germline): KGHSH, LQKENI. The CDR3 length is 15 residues. V was clipped by 6 bases and J by 2 bases; unmatched bases: 6. CDR3 coding DNA: TGTGCCAGCTCCTACCTGGGACTAGCCACAGATACGCAGTATTTT. Protein: CASSYLGLATDTQYF.